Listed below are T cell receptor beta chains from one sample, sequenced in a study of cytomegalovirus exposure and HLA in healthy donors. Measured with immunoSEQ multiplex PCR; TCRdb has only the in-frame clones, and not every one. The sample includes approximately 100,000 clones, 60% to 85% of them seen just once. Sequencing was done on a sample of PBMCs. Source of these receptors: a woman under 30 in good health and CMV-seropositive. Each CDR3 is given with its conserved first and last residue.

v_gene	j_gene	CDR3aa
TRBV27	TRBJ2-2	CASSLTGGELFF
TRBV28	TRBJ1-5	CASSPGGNGNQPQHF
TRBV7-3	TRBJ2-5	CASSLTSGGETQYF
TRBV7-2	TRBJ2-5	CASSLVPVAETQYF
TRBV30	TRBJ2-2	CAWSVGGEVVGGELFF
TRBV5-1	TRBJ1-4	CASSTGNEKLFF
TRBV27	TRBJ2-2	CASSPRGEGTGELFF
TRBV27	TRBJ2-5	CASRRGTSGQETQYF
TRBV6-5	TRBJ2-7	CARFPDRGGLGEQYF
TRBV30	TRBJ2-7	CAWSAGLGPEQYF
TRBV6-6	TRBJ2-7	CASSYSGQGSYEQYF
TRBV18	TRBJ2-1	CASSPRGTGTDNEQFF
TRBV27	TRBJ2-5	CASSFGPGVETQYF
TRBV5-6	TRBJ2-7	CASSPGTGGLEQYF
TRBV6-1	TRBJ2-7	CASSERPSGSYEQYF
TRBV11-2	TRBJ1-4	CASSWGPTEKLFF
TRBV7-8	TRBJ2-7	CASSSRLEGNYEQYF
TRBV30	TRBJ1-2	CARGGDYGYTF
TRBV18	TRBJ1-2	CASSPRQGADYGYTF
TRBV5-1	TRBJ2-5	CASSAGQKETQYF
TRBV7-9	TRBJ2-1	CASTTTLSTAGNEQFF
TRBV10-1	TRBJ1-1	CASSENRGLGTEAFF
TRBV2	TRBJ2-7	CASSVSSSYEQYF
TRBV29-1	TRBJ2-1	CSSRQGPLQFF
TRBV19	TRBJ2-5	CASSAFGYLETQYF
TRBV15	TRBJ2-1	CATSRATSGDNEQFF
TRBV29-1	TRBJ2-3	CGVLRGETQYF
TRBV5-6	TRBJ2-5	CASSGLSGSGQETQYF
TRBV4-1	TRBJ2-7	CASSQIAGGPYEQYF
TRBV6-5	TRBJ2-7	CASGQGLMDPGQYF
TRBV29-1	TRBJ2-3	CSVGMTGGRRDTQYF
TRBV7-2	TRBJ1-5	CASSSQGQGCSQPQHF
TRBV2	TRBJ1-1	CASSERGASTEAFF
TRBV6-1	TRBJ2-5	CASSEASGRLETQYF
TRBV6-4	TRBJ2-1	CASIILAVYNEQFF
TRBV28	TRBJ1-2	CASVSGGPRVDGYTF
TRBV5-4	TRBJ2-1	CARRTPGRIAYNEQFF
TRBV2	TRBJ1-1	CASRRGTEAFF
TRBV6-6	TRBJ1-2	CASSYGPQGSNYGYTF
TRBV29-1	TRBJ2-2	CSVASGRAGGELFF
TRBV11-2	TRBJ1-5	CASSLGAGSGQPQHF
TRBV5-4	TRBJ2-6	CASSLGVPQGSFGANVLTF
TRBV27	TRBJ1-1	CASSLGPTTEAFF
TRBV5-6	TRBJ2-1	CASSLGLVHEQFF
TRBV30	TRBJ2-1	CAWSVHHEQFF
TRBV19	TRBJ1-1	CASSKEGTEAFF
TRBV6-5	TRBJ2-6	CASSYSASGANVLTF
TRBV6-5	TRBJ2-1	CASSSTSGLYNEQFF
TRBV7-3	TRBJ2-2	CASSALATGELFF
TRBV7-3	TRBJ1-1	CASSLGGGSTEAFF
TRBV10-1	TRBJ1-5	CASSASGSNQPQHF
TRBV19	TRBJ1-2	CASSIGQGNGYTF
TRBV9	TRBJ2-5	CASSARISDSGGTQYF
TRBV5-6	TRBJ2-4	CASSLQQNIQYF
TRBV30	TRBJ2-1	CAWSPSWTLRSYNEQFF
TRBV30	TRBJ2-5	CAWRTGTGGRETQYF
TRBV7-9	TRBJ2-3	CASSLARGLAATQYF
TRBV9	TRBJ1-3	CASSGASGNTIYF
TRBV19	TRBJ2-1	CASTPGRVGNEQFF